This passage covers 28 T cell receptor beta chains from one sample sequenced in a study of cytomegalovirus exposure and HLA in healthy donors. Primers included in the PCR were 60 Vbeta and 13 Jbeta primers. The protocol was immunoSEQ multiplex PCR, while the TCRdb copy is restricted to in-frame clones and leaves out a portion. The table lists around 45,000 clones, roughly half of them singletons. What was sequenced was PBMCs. Receptors originate from a man between 60 and 75 years old in good health and CMV-seronegative.

V and J are TRBV11-3 and TRBJ2-7, with 7 nucleotides matching TRBD1. V dropped 8 bases and J dropped 6; count of bases not matched to a gene: 13. The CDR3 contains 14 residues. Germline assignment: CDR1 SGHNT and CDR2 YENEEA. The chain's CDR3 is CASGTSRGSIEQYF. CDR3 nucleotide sequence: TGTGCCAGCGGGACAAGCAGGGGGTCGATCGAGCAGTACTTC.

This rearrangement joins TRBV5-6 to TRBJ2-5; 8 bases align to TRBD1. The CDR3 extends over 14 amino acids. Looked up from germline, CDR1 is SGHDT and CDR2 is YYEEEE. Trimming removed 3 bases from V and 5 bases from J; junction bases left unmatched: 6. The CDR3 nucleotides read TGTGCCAGCAGCTCGGACAGGGTGGTTGAGACCCAGTACTTC. Protein: CASSSDRVVETQYF.

This clone was recorded a few times. The genes are TRBV11-2 and TRBJ1-1; D ambiguous. Germline values: CDR1 SGHAT, CDR2 FQNNGV. V lost 0 bases and J 2 bases, leaving 13 bases between the germline ends. The length of the CDR3 is 16 residues. The CDR3 DNA reads as TGTGCCAGCAGCTTAGAGCTCGCTCGGAGAAACACTGAAGCTTTCTTT. Residues: CASSLELARRNTEAFF.

This rearrangement joins TRBV14 to TRBJ1-2; no clear D gene. From germline, CDR1 is SGHDN and CDR2 FVKESK. V was clipped by 2 bases and J by 6 bases, with 13 bases between them. The CDR3 loop spans 14 amino acids. CDR3 DNA sequence: TGTGCCAGCAGCCAAAACGCGGGCGGGGATGGCTACACCTTC. This encodes CASSQNAGGDGYTF.

The chain employs TRBV29-1 and TRBJ2-5, with 8 bases that match TRBD1. Judging by the DNA end, TRBJ2-7 fits better; the J call may be wrong. The CDR3 contains 15 residues. Per the germline V gene, CDR1 is SQVTM and CDR2 is ANQGSEA. CDR3 nucleotides: TGCAGCGTTCTCGTTGGACAGGGTTTAACCTACGAGCAGTACTTC. Its translation is CSVLVGQGLTYEQYF.

V is TRBV6-5 and J is TRBJ2-1, with no clear D. CDR3 size: 14 residues. CDR1 is MNHEY and CDR2 is SVGAGI in the germline V gene. The V end was cut by 3 bases, the J end by 3 bases, with 9 bases between. CDR3 protein: CASSYSVNYNEQFF. CDR3 DNA: TGTGCCAGCAGTTATTCCGTAAACTACAATGAGCAGTTCTTC.

V is TRBV6-5 and J is TRBJ2-5; tentatively, D is TRBD1 (5 bases). CDR3 size: 14 residues. Germline assignment: CDR1 MNHEY and CDR2 SVGAGI. V dropped 2 bases and J dropped 1 base, with 8 bases sitting between them. This CDR3 reads CASSYRGPQETQYF. The CDR3 DNA is TGTGCCAGCAGTTACAGGGGCCCCCAAGAGACCCAGTACTTC.

The V gene is TRBV7-2, the J gene TRBJ2-1; 9 bases are shared with TRBD2. V trimming: 1 base; J trimming: 5 bases; junction bases outside the gene matches: 9. CDR1 is SGHTA, CDR2 FQGNSA, per germline. CDR3 size: 17 residues. Written as DNA, the CDR3 is TGTGCCAGCAGCTTAGGCGGGAGGGCCTCCTTGAACAATGAGCAGTTCTTC. It specifies CASSLGGRASLNNEQFF.

This chain joins TRBV2 and TRBJ2-7; possibly TRBD2 for D (7 bases). The V end lost 7 bases, the J end lost 4 bases, and 14 bases lay between the germline ends. Germline CDR1 is SNHLY and CDR2 is FYNNEI. This CDR3 is 13 amino acids long. The CDR3 DNA follows: TGTGCCAGCAAGGAGGGGAGGGGGTACGAGCAGTACTTC. It specifies CASKEGRGYEQYF.

The chain combines TRBV27 with TRBJ2-7, with 9 nucleotides matching TRBD1. The CDR3 sequence is 14 residues long. The germline CDR1 and CDR2 sequences are MNHEY and SMNVEV (reference sequence). J gave up 7 bases and V 4 bases, and 8 bases lay outside the gene matches. The DNA for the CDR3 is TGTGCCAGCAGTTCGGTTCGACAGGGGGTGGAGCAGTACTTC. Its protein is CASSSVRQGVEQYF.

V usage is TRBV19 and J usage is TRBJ1-5; possible D gene TRBD1, 6 bases. Per the germline V gene, CDR1 is LNHDA and CDR2 is SQIVND (reference sequence). Trimming removed 7 bases from V and 7 bases from J, with 17 bases in between. The CDR3 is 14 residues long. CDR3 coding DNA: TGTGCCAGTACCAAGGGGGGGGACGGCCAGCCCCAGCATTTT. Translated, it gives CASTKGGDGQPQHF.

The chain employs TRBV5-1 and TRBJ1-2, with 7 bases matching TRBD1. Trimming at V came to 4 bases and at J to 6 bases, leaving 6 bases not matched to a gene. This CDR3 is 13 amino acids long. CDR1 and CDR2 (germline): SGHRS, YFSETQ. CDR3 amino acids: CASSPDRVDGYTF. CDR3 DNA sequence: TGCGCCAGCAGCCCCGACAGGGTGGATGGCTACACCTTC.

The chain carries TRBV7-9 and TRBJ1-2, with TRBD1 identical over 7 bases. The CDR3 is 13 residues long. The V and J ends lost 3 bases and 8 bases, in that order; junction bases with no gene match: 6. CDR1 and CDR2 (germline): SEHNR, FQNEAQ (reference sequence). CDR3 amino acids: CASSLPGGAGYTF. The CDR3 DNA reads TGTGCCAGCAGCTTGCCAGGGGGAGCGGGCTACACCTTC.

This clone has a handful of counts. The chain joins TRBV7-6 to TRBJ2-1; 14 bases map to TRBD2. The CDR3 has 18 amino acids. Per germline, CDR1 SGHVS and CDR2 FNYEAQ. With 2 bases clipped from V and 0 bases from J, the junction kept 3 bases outside the gene matches. CDR3 coding DNA: TGTGCCAGCAGCTTACGGACTAGCGGGAGGAGCTCCTACAATGAGCAGTTCTTC. Its translation is CASSLRTSGRSSYNEQFF.

This clone was counted between two and nine times. V gene TRBV6-5 combines with J gene TRBJ2-1, with 14 bases aligning to TRBD2. This CDR3 has 14 residues. With V trimmed by 6 bases and J by 10 bases, 5 bases remained unmatched. Germline V lookup: CDR1 MNHEY, CDR2 SVGAGI. CDR3: CASSGTSGRGEQFF. In DNA form, the CDR3 reads TGTGCCAGCAGCGGGACTAGCGGGAGAGGGGAGCAGTTCTTC.

The rearrangement joins TRBV7-6 to TRBJ1-4; no reliable D call. V gave up 2 bases and J gave up 0 bases, with 13 bases separating them. The CDR3 spans 17 residues. Germline V gene sequence: CDR1 SGHVS, CDR2 FNYEAQ. In DNA form, the CDR3 reads TGTGCCAGCAGCTTACCCGCAGGCGAAGCAACTAATGAAAAACTGTTTTTT. Protein: CASSLPAGEATNEKLFF. Drawing the rest from reference TRBV7-6 and TRBJ1-4, the complete variable domain is GAGVSQSPRYKVTKRGQDVALRCDPISGHVSLYWYRQALGQGPEFLTYFNYEAQQDKSGLPNDRFSAERPEGSISTLTIQRTEQRDSAMYRCASSLPAGEATNEKLFFGSGTQLSVL.

This clone was observed at least ten times. This chain connects TRBV11-3 to TRBJ2-7; 12 bases agree with TRBD2. J lost 6 bases, V lost 3 bases, and 21 bases had no gene match. The CDR3 sequence is 20 residues long. Germline values: CDR1 SGHNT, CDR2 YENEEA. The CDR3 DNA is TGTGCCAGCAGCTTCACCGAAGGACTAGCGGGGTGCCCCTTCGCCTGCGAGCAGTACTTC. It is translated as CASSFTEGLAGCPFACEQYF.

This chain connects TRBV27 to TRBJ1-1; 9 bases are shared with TRBD1. Per germline, CDR1 MNHEY and CDR2 SMNVEV (reference sequence). The CDR3 consists of 14 residues. V lost 6 bases to trimming and J lost 6 bases; unmatched junction nucleotides: 8. This CDR3 reads CASRINRGQAEAFF. CDR3 bases: TGTGCCAGCAGGATCAACAGGGGGCAAGCTGAAGCTTTCTTT.

The CDR3 is CASSGRDRIKETQYF. CDR3 sequence (DNA): TGTGCCAGCAGTGGAAGGGACAGGATTAAAGAGACCCAGTACTTC. This chain connects TRBV6-1 to TRBJ2-5, with TRBD1 identical over 8 bases. Trimming cost V 4 bases and J 3 bases; bases outside gene matches: 7. The length of the CDR3 is 15 residues. CDR1 is MNHNS, CDR2 SASEGT, per germline.

The chain couples TRBV4-1 to TRBJ1-2, with 8 nucleotides matching TRBD1. The CDR3 length is 15 residues. The ends lost 2 bases at V and 3 bases at J; junction bases unmatched: 5. Germline loops: CDR1 MGHRA, CDR2 YSYEKL. CDR3 sequence reads: CASSQSQGVDYGYTF. CDR3 nucleotides: TGCGCCAGCAGCCAATCACAGGGGGTGGACTATGGCTACACCTTC.

This clone was counted only a few times. V gene TRBV5-1 combines with J gene TRBJ2-3, with 8 bases matching TRBD2. The CDR3 has 14 amino acids. J was trimmed by 5 bases and V by 2 bases; bases with no gene match: 4. The germline V gene has CDR1 SGHRS and CDR2 YFSETQ. The CDR3 DNA reads TGCGCCAGCAGCTTCGGACTAGCCCAAGATACGCAGTATTTT. Translating it yields CASSFGLAQDTQYF. The full variable domain, rest sourced from reference TRBV5-1 and TRBJ2-3, is KAGVTQTPRYLIKTRGQQVTLSCSPISGHRSVSWYQQTPGQGLQFLFEYFSETQRNKGNFPGRFSGRQFSNSRSEMNVSTLELGDSALYLCASSFGLAQDTQYFGPGTRLTVL.

The chain carries TRBV5-1 and TRBJ2-3, with 8 nucleotides matching TRBD2. J lost 3 bases, V lost 2 bases, and 2 bases had no gene match. The CDR3 is made up of 14 amino acids. CDR1 SGHRS and CDR2 YFSETQ come from the germline V gene. DNA of the CDR3: TGCGCCAGCAGCTTTACTAGCGGAACAGATACGCAGTATTTT. Its protein product is CASSFTSGTDTQYF. Filled out from reference TRBV5-1 and TRBJ2-3, the complete variable domain reads KAGVTQTPRYLIKTRGQQVTLSCSPISGHRSVSWYQQTPGQGLQFLFEYFSETQRNKGNFPGRFSGRQFSNSRSEMNVSTLELGDSALYLCASSFTSGTDTQYFGPGTRLTVL.

The gene calls are TRBV29-1 and TRBJ2-7; D is perhaps TRBD1 (6 bases). The germline CDR1 and CDR2 sequences are SQVTM and ANQGSEA. The V gene lost 5 bases and the J gene lost 4 bases, with 15 bases spanning the gap. This CDR3 region has 13 residues. As DNA, the CDR3 is TGCAGCGTTCTTACAGGGTCTCAATACGAGCAGTACTTC. As protein: CSVLTGSQYEQYF.

Turning to this clone: Mismatch with germline at one junction end may stem from a read error. The J gene is TRBJ2-7, the V gene TRBV5-4; D ambiguous. The V gene's germline CDR1 is SGHNT and CDR2 YYREEE (reference sequence). This CDR3 is 14 amino acids long. The CDR3 nucleotides read TGTGCCAGCAGTTTGGCTGGTAGTACCGACGAGCAGTACTTC. Protein sequence: CASSLAGSTDEQYF.

This rearrangement joins TRBV4-3 to TRBJ1-2, with TRBD1 identical over 7 bases. The CDR3 has 15 amino acids. J was trimmed by 3 bases and V by 0 bases; bases with no gene match: 4. CDR1 is LGHNA, CDR2 YSLEER, per germline. The CDR3 DNA sequence: TGCGCCAGCAGCCAAGAGAGCAGGGGGGACTATGGCTACACCTTC. This encodes CASSQESRGDYGYTF.

The chain has TRBV6-5 and TRBJ2-7; 10 bases agree with TRBD2. This CDR3 is 15 amino acids long. V was pared by 6 bases and J by 2 bases, with 7 bases of the junction left unmatched. Germline lookup yields CDR1 MNHEY and CDR2 SVGAGI. CDR3 nucleotides: TGTGCCAGCAGACCCGGACTAGCGGATCCCTACGAGCAGTACTTC. It encodes CASRPGLADPYEQYF.

The V call is TRBV30, the J call TRBJ1-2, with TRBD1 identical over 7 bases. V was pared by 3 bases and J by 8 bases, with 18 bases of the junction left unmatched. The germline V gene has CDR1 GTSNPN and CDR2 SVGIG (reference sequence). The CDR3 totals 16 residues. This CDR3 is CAWSPFSGGRYGGYTF. The CDR3, as DNA: TGTGCCTGGAGCCCATTTTCAGGGGGGCGCTATGGCGGCTACACCTTC.

V and J are TRBV6-6 and TRBJ1-1, with a possible D match to TRBD1 (6 bases). Germline V lookup: CDR1 MNHNY, CDR2 SVGAGI (reference sequence). V was pared by 0 bases and J by 5 bases, with 13 bases between. This CDR3 spans 15 amino acids. This chain's CDR3 is CASSYSGRGETEAFF. In DNA, the CDR3 is TGTGCCAGCAGTTACTCGGGCAGGGGTGAGACTGAAGCTTTCTTT.